A selection of T cell receptor beta chains follows, all from one sample in a study of OX40 agonist ivuxolimab in advanced cancers. Measured with immunoSEQ multiplex PCR; TCRdb has only the in-frame clones, and not every one. In the table there are tens of thousands of clones, approximately 94% of which are singletons. The sample here was CD4+ or CD8+ T cells sorted from blood, taken in a trial of the OX40 agonist ivuxolimab. The receptors originated from an adult with an advanced solid tumor such as melanoma, head and neck, liver or kidney cancer. Each CDR3 is given with its conserved first and last residue. The D gene is left open where the match is weak. Clone size is given for some rows only: seen once, a few or many times, or a class if the clone is expanded.

V gene	J gene	clone size	D gene	CDR3 protein	CDR3 DNA
TRBV2	TRBJ2-7	-	TRBD2	CASRGTSSYEQYF	TGTGCCAGCAGGGGGACTAGCTCCTACGAGCAGTACTTC
TRBV4-2	TRBJ1-2	few	TRBD1	CASSQATTGGYGYTF	TGTGCCAGCAGCCAAGCGACAACAGGGGGCTATGGCTACACCTTC
TRBV7-9	TRBJ1-2	-	-	CASSFLSDPLGYTF	TGTGCCAGCAGCTTTCTTTCCGACCCTCTTGGCTACACCTTC
TRBV5-1	TRBJ1-2	-	-	CASSLDGSSYGYTF	TGCGCCAGCAGCTTAGATGGCAGCTCTTATGGCTACACCTTC
TRBV6-5	TRBJ1-1	-	-	CASRAFLGFYEAFF	TGTGCCAGCAGAGCCTTTTTAGGATTCTACGAAGCTTTCTTT
TRBV4-3	TRBJ1-4	-	-	CASSPGRTNEKLFF	TGCGCCAGCAGCCCAGGACGGACTAATGAAAAACTGTTTTTT
TRBV14	TRBJ1-2	-	-	CASSPGGTSRGYTF	TGTGCCAGCAGCCCCGGAGGGACATCTCGTGGCTACACCTTC
TRBV27	TRBJ2-1	-	TRBD2	CASRPGLAGSYNEQFF	TGTGCCAGCAGACCAGGACTAGCGGGCTCCTACAATGAGCAGTTCTTC
TRBV9	TRBJ1-1	-	-	CASSETFANTEAFF	TGTGCCAGCAGCGAAACCTTTGCGAACACTGAAGCTTTCTTT
TRBV9	TRBJ1-4	-	TRBD1	CASSSGQGATNEKLFF	TGTGCCAGCAGTTCCGGACAGGGGGCCACTAATGAAAAACTGTTTTTT
TRBV4-1	TRBJ1-5	-	-	CASSQEGGYSNQPQHF	TGCGCCAGCAGCCAAGAAGGCGGTTATAGCAATCAGCCCCAGCATTTT
TRBV7-3	TRBJ2-1	-	-	CASSSPGDNEQFF	TGTGCCAGCAGTTCTCCCGGGGACAATGAGCAGTTCTTC
TRBV6-4	TRBJ2-1	-	TRBD2	CASSEKTSGRAPYNEQFF	TGTGCCAGCAGTGAAAAAACTAGCGGGAGGGCACCTTACAATGAGCAGTTCTTC
TRBV5-6	TRBJ1-2	-	-	CASSPGKGYTF	TGTGCCAGCAGCCCCGGGAAGGGCTACACCTTC
TRBV19	TRBJ2-5	-	-	CASSIDTDDQETQYF	TGTGCCAGTAGTATAGACACGGACGACCAAGAGACCCAGTACTTC
TRBV29-1	TRBJ2-7	-	-	CSVTIGDRGIYEQYF	TGCAGCGTTACTATAGGGGACCGAGGGATATACGAGCAGTACTTC
TRBV28	TRBJ2-7	-	TRBD1	CASSFALRDSSYEQYF	TGTGCCAGCAGTTTCGCCTTGAGGGACAGCTCCTACGAGCAGTACTTC
TRBV2	TRBJ1-1	-	-	CASSEPRDGNTEAFF	TGTGCCAGCAGTGAACCCCGGGACGGGAACACTGAAGCTTTCTTT
TRBV27	TRBJ2-7	-	TRBD1	CASSFGQGVPYEQYF	TGTGCCAGCAGTTTCGGACAGGGGGTTCCCTACGAGCAGTACTTC
TRBV30	TRBJ1-3	-	-	CAGEGLSGNTIYF	TGTGCCGGTGAAGGGCTCTCTGGAAACACCATATATTTT
TRBV7-8	TRBJ2-1	-	-	CASSFGHNEQFF	TGTGCCAGCAGCTTTGGCCACAATGAGCAGTTCTTC
TRBV11-2	TRBJ2-7	-	-	CASSSRGSEQYF	TGTGCCAGCAGCTCAAGGGGTTCCGAGCAGTACTTC
TRBV19	TRBJ2-1	-	TRBD2	CASSVEASGNNEQFF	TGTGCCAGTAGTGTTGAGGCTAGCGGCAACAATGAGCAGTTCTTC
TRBV5-1	TRBJ2-7	once	TRBD2	CASSSPGLAGGPRTKEQYF	TGCGCCAGCAGCTCCCCCGGACTAGCGGGGGGGCCTAGAACTAAAGAGCAGTACTTC
TRBV9	TRBJ2-7	-	-	CASSVDQSSYEQYF	TGTGCCAGCAGCGTGGACCAAAGCTCCTACGAGCAGTACTTC
TRBV10-3	TRBJ2-5	-	-	CAIKRGESETQYF	TGTGCCATCAAGAGGGGGGAGTCAGAGACCCAGTACTTC
TRBV2	TRBJ1-2	few	TRBD1	CARRDRERGYTF	TGTGCCAGGCGGGACAGGGAGCGCGGCTACACCTTC
TRBV28	TRBJ1-1	-	TRBD1	CASSSGQGATEAFF	TGTGCCAGCAGTTCTGGACAGGGGGCCACTGAAGCTTTCTTT
TRBV11-2	TRBJ2-1	-	TRBD2	CASSPGTSAEQFF	TGTGCCAGCAGCCCCGGGACTAGCGCTGAGCAGTTCTTC
TRBV6-1	TRBJ2-2	-	-	CASSDGERDGPENYGELFF	TGTGCCAGCAGTGATGGAGAAAGAGACGGTCCAGAAAACTACGGGGAGCTGTTTTTT
TRBV4-2	TRBJ1-3	-	TRBD1	CASSQDHTRVDREGNTIYF	TGTGCCAGCAGCCAAGATCATACGAGGGTGGACAGGGAAGGGAACACCATATATTTT
TRBV19	TRBJ2-1	-	-	CASSIGGFNEQFF	TGTGCCAGTAGTATCGGGGGTTTCAATGAGCAGTTCTTC
TRBV27	TRBJ1-6	-	-	CASALGGENSPLHF	TGTGCCAGCGCCCTCGGGGGGGAGAATTCACCCCTCCACTTT
TRBV29-1	TRBJ2-2	-	-	CSVVLVGELFF	TGCAGCGTTGTTTTGGTTGGGGAGCTGTTTTTT
TRBV6-5	TRBJ2-7	-	-	CASSYQGEQYF	TGTGCCAGCAGTTATCAAGGCGAGCAGTACTTC
TRBV11-1	TRBJ2-7	-	TRBD1	CASSSTPGQGSEQYF	TGTGCCAGCAGCTCAACCCCGGGACAGGGATCCGAGCAGTACTTC
TRBV29-1	TRBJ2-1	-	TRBD1	CSVAGGSVLYNEQFF	TGCAGCGTTGCAGGGGGTAGCGTTCTTTACAATGAGCAGTTCTTC